This T cell receptor beta chain is from a study of blood T cell repertoires in COVID-19. Study-level information: Sources were T cells, B-cell-depleted T cells, or PBMCs; the material itself was cDNA or gDNA.

The CDR3 sequence is 13 residues long. Germline-derived CDR1 and CDR2 are LGHDT and YNNKEL (reference sequence). V shed 1 base and J shed 6 bases, with 6 bases lying between them. As originally analysed: Reference gene primer amplification gave nucleated cell count estimates. Some clones are missing from TCRdb's copy, which holds only in-frame ones; the method was immunoSEQ multiplex PCR. The DNA gave D and trimming, while V, J and clone size come from that table. Here the sample spans roughly 360,000 clones, roughly 88% being singletons. The rearrangement joins TRBV3-1 (or the pseudogene TRBV3-2) to TRBJ2-2; no clear D. Specimen: PBMCs or T cells enriched from blood (not recorded which). The receptor was derived from a woman in her twenties or thirties with acute COVID-19. The CDR3 sequence is CASSQVFAGELFF. In DNA, the CDR3 is TGTGCCAGCAGCCAAGTGTTCGCCGGGGAGCTGTTTTTT.